A single sample gave rise to the 7 T cell receptor beta chains below, sequenced in a study of control samples from healthy donors and cancer patients (TCRdb year 2020). The protocol used for the library was the immunoSEQ multiplex PCR assay. TCRdb holds this immuneACCESS table with in-frame rearrangements only. Some clones are missing; in checked studies, unresolved V genes explain under half, and the rest has no known cause. A total of under 80,000 clones appear in this sample, about 80% of them only once. 25% to 35% of the sample is taken by the ten largest. Sequenced sample: blood. The source of these receptors is a man aged 50 to 59 in good health.

The V and J genes are TRBV5-4 and TRBJ1-1; a weak D match, TRBD1 (6 bases). CDR1 and CDR2 (germline): SGHNT, YYREEE (reference sequence). V was pared by 0 bases and J by 5 bases, with 8 bases between. This CDR3 spans 13 amino acids. CDR3 sequence reads: CASSLDRATEAFF. CDR3 nucleotides: TGTGCCAGCAGCTTGGACAGGGCTACTGAAGCTTTCTTT.

The rearrangement uses TRBV6-5 and TRBJ1-2; 8 nucleotides agree with TRBD1. The junction had 0 bases not matched to a gene; V was cut back by 6 bases and J by 0 bases. The CDR3 is 13 residues long. Germline V lookup: CDR1 MNHEY, CDR2 SVGAGI. CDR3 DNA: TGTGCCAGCAGGGGACAGGCTAACTATGGCTACACCTTC. Translated: CASRGQANYGYTF.

This clone has just a few counts. This chain links TRBV14 with TRBJ2-5; 9 bases align to TRBD1. CDR1 and CDR2 (germline): SGHDN, FVKESK. V lost 2 bases, J lost 5 bases, and 9 bases stayed unmatched. The CDR3 contains 16 residues. In DNA form, the CDR3 reads TGTGCCAGCAGCCAACTCGGACAGGGGATCCGGGAGACCCAGTACTTC. This gives the protein CASSQLGQGIRETQYF.

The chain employs TRBV19 and TRBJ2-5; 7 bases are a match to TRBD1. Germline V gene sequence: CDR1 LNHDA, CDR2 SQIVND (reference sequence). V trimming: 2 bases; J trimming: 1 base; junction bases outside the gene matches: 4. The CDR3 is 15 amino acids. The CDR3 bases are TGTGCCAGTAGTATATCCTGGACAGGCCAAGAGACCCAGTACTTC. It is translated as CASSISWTGQETQYF.

V is TRBV30 and J is TRBJ2-3, with 7 bases lining up with TRBD1. V dropped 1 base and J dropped 6; count of bases not matched to a gene: 4. The CDR3 runs 13 residues. Germline assignment: CDR1 GTSNPN and CDR2 SVGIG (reference sequence). The CDR3 sequence: CAWSGTGTDTQYF. CDR3 nucleotides: TGTGCCTGGAGTGGGACAGGAACGGATACGCAGTATTTT.

The gene calls are TRBV2 and TRBJ1-2; D is unclear. Germline CDR1 and CDR2: SNHLY and FYNNEI. This CDR3 is 14 amino acids long. The V end lost 2 bases, the J end lost 1 base, and 8 bases lay between the germline ends. CDR3 residues: CASSEQDNNYGYTF. The CDR3 DNA reads TGTGCCAGCAGTGAACAAGATAATAACTATGGCTACACCTTC.

The V call is TRBV4-3, the J call TRBJ2-7; TRBD2 aligns across 11 bases. The junction had 5 bases not matched to a gene; V was cut back by 4 bases and J by 6 bases. Per the germline V gene, CDR1 is LGHNA and CDR2 is YSLEER. This CDR3 is built from 14 residues. CDR3: CASSLKGTSGEQYF. CDR3 in DNA: TGCGCCAGCAGCCTTAAAGGGACTAGCGGCGAGCAGTACTTC.